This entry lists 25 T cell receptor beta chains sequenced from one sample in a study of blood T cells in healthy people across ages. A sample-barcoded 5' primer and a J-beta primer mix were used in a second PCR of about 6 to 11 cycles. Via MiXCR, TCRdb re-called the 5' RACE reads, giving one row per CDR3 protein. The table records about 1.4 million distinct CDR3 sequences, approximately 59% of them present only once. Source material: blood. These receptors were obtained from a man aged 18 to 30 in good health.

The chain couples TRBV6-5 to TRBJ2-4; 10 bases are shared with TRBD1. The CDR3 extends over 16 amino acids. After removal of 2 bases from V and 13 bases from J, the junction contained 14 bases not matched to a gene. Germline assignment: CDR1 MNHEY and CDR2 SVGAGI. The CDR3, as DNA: TGTGCCAGCAGTTACGCTTCTGGGACAGGGGTTGACGAACAGTACTTC. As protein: CASSYASGTGVDEQYF.

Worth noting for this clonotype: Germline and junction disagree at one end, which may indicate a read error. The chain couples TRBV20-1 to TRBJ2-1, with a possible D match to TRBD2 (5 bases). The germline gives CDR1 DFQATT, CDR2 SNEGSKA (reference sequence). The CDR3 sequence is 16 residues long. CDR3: CSARDSFGEGVNEQFF. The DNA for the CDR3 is TGCAGTGCCAGAGATTCGTTCGGCGAGGGTGTCAATGAGCAGTTCTTC.

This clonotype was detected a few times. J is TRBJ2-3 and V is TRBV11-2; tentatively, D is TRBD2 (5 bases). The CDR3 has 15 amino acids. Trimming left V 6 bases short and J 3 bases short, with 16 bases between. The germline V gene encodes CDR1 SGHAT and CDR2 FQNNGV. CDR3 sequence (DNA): TGTGCCAGCAGTTCCCTCGGGGTATCGACAGATACGCAGTATTTT. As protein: CASSSLGVSTDTQYF.

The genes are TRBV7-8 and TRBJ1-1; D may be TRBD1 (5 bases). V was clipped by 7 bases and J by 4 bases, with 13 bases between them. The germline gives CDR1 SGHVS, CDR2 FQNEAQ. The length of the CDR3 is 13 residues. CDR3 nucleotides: TGTGCCAGCATTCTGGGGGGTGGCACTGAAGCTTTCTTT. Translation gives CASILGGGTEAFF.

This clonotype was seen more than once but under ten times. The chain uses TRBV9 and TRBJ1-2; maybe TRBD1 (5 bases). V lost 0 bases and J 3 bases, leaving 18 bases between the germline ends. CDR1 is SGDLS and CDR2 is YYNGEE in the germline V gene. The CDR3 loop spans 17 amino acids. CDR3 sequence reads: CASSVVSVRGTDYGYTF. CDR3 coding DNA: TGTGCCAGCAGCGTAGTCTCTGTTCGGGGGACGGACTATGGCTACACCTTC.

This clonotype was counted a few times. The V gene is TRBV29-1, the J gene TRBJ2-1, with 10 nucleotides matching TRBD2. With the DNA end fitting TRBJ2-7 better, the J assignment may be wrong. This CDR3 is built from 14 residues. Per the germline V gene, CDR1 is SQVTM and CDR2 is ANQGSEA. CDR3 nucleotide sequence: TGCAGCGTCAGGACTAGCGGCTCCTACAATGAGCAGTACTTC. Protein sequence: CSVRTSGSYNEQYF.

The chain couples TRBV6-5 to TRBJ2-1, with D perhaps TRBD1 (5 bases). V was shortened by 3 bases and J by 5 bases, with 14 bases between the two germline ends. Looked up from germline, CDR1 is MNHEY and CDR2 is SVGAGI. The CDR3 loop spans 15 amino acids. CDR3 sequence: CASSYFSGLDNEQFF. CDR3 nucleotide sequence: TGTGCCAGCAGTTATTTCTCAGGGCTGGACAATGAGCAGTTCTTC.

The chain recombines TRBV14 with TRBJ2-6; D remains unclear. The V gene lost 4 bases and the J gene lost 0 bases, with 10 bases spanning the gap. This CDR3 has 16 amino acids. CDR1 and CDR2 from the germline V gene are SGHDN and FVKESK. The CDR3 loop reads CASSPHPYSGANVLTF. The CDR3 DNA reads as TGTGCCAGCAGCCCCCACCCCTACTCTGGGGCCAACGTCCTGACTTTC.

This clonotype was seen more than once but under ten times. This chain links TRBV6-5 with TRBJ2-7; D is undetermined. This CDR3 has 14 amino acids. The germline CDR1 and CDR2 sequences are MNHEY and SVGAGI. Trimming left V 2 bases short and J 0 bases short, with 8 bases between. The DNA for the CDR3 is TGTGCCAGCAGTTACACCGTCACCTCCTACGAGCAGTACTTC. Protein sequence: CASSYTVTSYEQYF.

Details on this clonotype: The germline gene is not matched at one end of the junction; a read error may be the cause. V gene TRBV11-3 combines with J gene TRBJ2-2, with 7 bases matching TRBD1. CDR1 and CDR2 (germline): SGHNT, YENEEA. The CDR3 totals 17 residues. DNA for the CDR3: TGTGTCAGCAGCCTTGGAGGATTCCAGGGGGACACCGGGGAGCTGTTTTTT. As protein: CVSSLGGFQGDTGELFF.

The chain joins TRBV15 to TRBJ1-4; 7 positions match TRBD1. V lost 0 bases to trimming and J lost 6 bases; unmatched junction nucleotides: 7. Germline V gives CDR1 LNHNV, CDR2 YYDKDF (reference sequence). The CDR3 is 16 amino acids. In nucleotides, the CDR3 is TGTGCCACCAGCAGAGAGCCCGGGACAGATTATGAAAAACTGTTTTTT. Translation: CATSREPGTDYEKLFF. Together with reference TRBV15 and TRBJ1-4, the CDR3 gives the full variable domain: DAMVIQNPRYQVTQFGKPVTLSCSQTLNHNVMYWYQQKSSQAPKLLFHYYDKDFNNEADTPDNFQSRRPNTSFCFLDIRSPGLGDTAMYLCATSREPGTDYEKLFFGSGTQLSVL.

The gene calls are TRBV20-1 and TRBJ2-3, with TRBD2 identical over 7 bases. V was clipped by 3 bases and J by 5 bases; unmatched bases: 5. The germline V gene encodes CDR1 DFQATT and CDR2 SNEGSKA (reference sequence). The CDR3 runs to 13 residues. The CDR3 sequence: CSASGRWGDTQYF. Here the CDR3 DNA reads TGCAGTGCTAGCGGGAGGTGGGGAGATACGCAGTATTTT.

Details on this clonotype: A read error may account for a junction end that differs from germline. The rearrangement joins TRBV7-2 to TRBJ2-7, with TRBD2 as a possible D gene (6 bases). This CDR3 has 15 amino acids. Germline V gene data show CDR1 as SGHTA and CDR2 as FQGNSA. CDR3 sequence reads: CASSLGGGIGYGQYF. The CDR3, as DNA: TGTGCCAGCAGCTTAGGGGGCGGGATAGGCTACGGGCAGTACTTC. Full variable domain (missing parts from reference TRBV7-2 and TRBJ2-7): GAGVSQSPSNKVTEKGKDVELRCDPISGHTALYWYRQSLGQGLEFLIYFQGNSAPDKSGLPSDRFSAERTGGSVSTLTIQRTQQEDSAVYLCASSLGGGIGYGQYFGPGTRLTVT.

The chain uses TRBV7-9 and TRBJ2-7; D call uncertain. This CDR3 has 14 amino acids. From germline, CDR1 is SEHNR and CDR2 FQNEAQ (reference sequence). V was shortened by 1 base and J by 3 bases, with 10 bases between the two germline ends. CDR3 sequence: CASSLEANYYEQYF. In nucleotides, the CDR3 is TGTGCCAGCAGCTTAGAGGCAAATTACTACGAGCAGTACTTC. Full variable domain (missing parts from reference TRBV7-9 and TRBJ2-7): DTGVSQNPRHKITKRGQNVTFRCDPISEHNRLYWYRQTLGQGPEFLTYFQNEAQLEKSRLLSDRFSAERPKGSFSTLEIQRTEQGDSAMYLCASSLEANYYEQYFGPGTRLTVT.

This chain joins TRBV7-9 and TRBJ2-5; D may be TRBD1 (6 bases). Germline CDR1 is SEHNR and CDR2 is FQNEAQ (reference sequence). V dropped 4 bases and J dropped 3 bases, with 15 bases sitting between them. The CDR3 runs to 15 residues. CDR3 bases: TGTGCCAGCAGCTCGGCCGGGACACCCGAAGAGACCCAGTACTTC. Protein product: CASSSAGTPEETQYF.

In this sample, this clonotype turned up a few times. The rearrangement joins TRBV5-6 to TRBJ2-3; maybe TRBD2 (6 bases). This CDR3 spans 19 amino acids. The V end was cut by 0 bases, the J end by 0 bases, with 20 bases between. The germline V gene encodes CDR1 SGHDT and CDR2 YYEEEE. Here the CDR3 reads CASSLVWGTRTESTDTQYF. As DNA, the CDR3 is TGTGCCAGCAGCTTGGTTTGGGGGACTCGGACGGAAAGCACAGATACGCAGTATTTT.

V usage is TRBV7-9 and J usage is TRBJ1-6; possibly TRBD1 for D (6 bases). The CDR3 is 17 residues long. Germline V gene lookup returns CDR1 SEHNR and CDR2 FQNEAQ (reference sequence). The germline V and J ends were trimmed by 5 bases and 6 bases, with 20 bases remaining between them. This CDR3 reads CASSTFWDIKRNSPLHF. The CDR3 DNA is TGTGCCAGCAGCACCTTCTGGGACATAAAGCGTAATTCACCCCTCCACTTT.

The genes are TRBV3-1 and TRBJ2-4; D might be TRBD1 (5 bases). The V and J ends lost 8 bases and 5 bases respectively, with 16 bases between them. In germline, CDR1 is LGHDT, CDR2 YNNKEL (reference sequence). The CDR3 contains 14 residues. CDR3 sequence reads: CASSEWTSQNIQYF. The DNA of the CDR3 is TGTGCCAGCTCTGAATGGACAAGCCAAAACATTCAGTACTTC.

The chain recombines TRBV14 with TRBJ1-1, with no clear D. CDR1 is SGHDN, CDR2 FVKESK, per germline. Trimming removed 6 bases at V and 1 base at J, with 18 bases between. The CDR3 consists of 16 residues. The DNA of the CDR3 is TGTGCCAGCAGATCCATTCCAGACGGAACGAACACTGAAGCTTTCTTT. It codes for CASRSIPDGTNTEAFF.

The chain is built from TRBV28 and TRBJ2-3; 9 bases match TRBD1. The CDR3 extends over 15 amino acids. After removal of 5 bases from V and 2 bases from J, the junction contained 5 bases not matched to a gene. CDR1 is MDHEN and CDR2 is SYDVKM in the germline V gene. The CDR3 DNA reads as TGTGCCAGCAGTCGTGACAGGGGGTACACAGATACGCAGTATTTT. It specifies CASSRDRGYTDTQYF.

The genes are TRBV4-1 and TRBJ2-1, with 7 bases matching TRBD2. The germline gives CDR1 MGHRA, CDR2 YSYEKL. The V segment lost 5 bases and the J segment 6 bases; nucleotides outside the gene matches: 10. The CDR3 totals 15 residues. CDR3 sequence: CASSDGTIPTNEQFF. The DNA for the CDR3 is TGCGCCAGCAGCGACGGGACTATCCCTACCAATGAGCAGTTCTTC.

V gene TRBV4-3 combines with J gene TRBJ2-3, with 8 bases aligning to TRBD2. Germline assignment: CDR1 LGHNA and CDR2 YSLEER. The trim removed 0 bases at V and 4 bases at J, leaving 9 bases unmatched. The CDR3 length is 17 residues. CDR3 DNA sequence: TGCGCCAGCAGCCAAGATTCGAAGCGGGGGTCAGCAGATACGCAGTATTTT. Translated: CASSQDSKRGSADTQYF.

The CDR3 DNA sequence: TGTGCCAGCAGCTTGGGGGTAGGTCGCTGCTACGAGCAGTACTTC. It is translated as CASSLGVGRCYEQYF. V is TRBV5-5 and J is TRBJ2-7; D unresolved. Trimming took off 0 bases at V and 3 bases at J, with 13 bases between the two ends. Germline CDR1 reads SGHKS; CDR2 reads YYEKEE (reference sequence). This CDR3 comprises 15 residues.

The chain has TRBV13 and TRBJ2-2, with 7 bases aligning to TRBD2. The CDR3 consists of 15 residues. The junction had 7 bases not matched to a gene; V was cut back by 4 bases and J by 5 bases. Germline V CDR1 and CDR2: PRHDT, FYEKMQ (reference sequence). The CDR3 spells CASSSWEGRTGELFF. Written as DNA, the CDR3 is TGTGCCAGCAGCTCCTGGGAGGGAAGAACCGGGGAGCTGTTTTTT.

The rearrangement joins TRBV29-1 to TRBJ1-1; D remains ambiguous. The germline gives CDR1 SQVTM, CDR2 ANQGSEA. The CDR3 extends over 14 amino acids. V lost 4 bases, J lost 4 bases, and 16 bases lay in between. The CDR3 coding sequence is TGCAGCGTTGCTGCAACAAAATCCTCCACTGAAGCTTTCTTT. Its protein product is CSVAATKSSTEAFF.